This TCR beta chain derives from a study of blood T cells in healthy people across ages. A sample-barcoded 5' primer and a J-beta primer mix were used in a second PCR of roughly 6 to 11 cycles. MiXCR was run by TCRdb on the 5' RACE reads, yielding one entry per CDR3 protein. The sample includes 1.5 million or so distinct CDR3 sequences, 40% to 45% of them seen just once. Per sample, extraction of total RNA gave at least 5.5 micrograms in every case. Germline V gene data show CDR1 as LNHDA and CDR2 as SQIVND (reference sequence). This CDR3 contains 15 residues. This clonotype has a single count. Mismatch with germline at one junction end may stem from a read error.

The sequenced sample consisted of blood. V usage is TRBV19 and J usage is TRBJ1-6, with 11 nucleotides matching TRBD1. The source of this sequence is a woman between 18 and 30 years old in good health. The CDR3 nucleotides read TGTGCCAGTAGTACGGACAGGGGGCATAATTCACCCCCCCACTTT. Its protein product is CASSTDRGHNSPPHF.